Here is one T cell receptor (beta chain) with its context. Germline CDR1 and CDR2: LNHDA and SQIVND (reference sequence). Trimming cost V 8 bases and J 2 bases; bases outside gene matches: 9. This CDR3 spans 16 amino acids. Original data processing: Estimation of nucleated cell counts relied on the amplification of reference gene primers. Generated by immunoSEQ multiplex PCR, the TCRdb table keeps only in-frame clones and is missing some. The V and J calls and clone size come from that table; D and trimming were worked out from the DNA. This table holds about 34,000 clones, approximately 88% found once. The entry originates in a study of blood T cell repertoires in COVID-19. Study as a whole: Whether acute or convalescent, the COVID-19 samples came from the United States, Italy and Spain. PBMCs, B-cell-depleted T cells, or T cells were the source of the cDNA or gDNA that made up the material.

The source material was peripheral blood. The TCR was taken from a man between 60 and 75 years old with active COVID-19. V is TRBV19 and J is TRBJ2-2, with 9 bases matching TRBD1. CDR3: CASWWTGARNTGELFF. CDR3 nucleotides: TGTGCCAGTTGGTGGACAGGGGCTCGAAACACCGGGGAGCTGTTTTTT. The whole variable domain, remainder taken from reference TRBV19 and TRBJ2-2, is DGGITQSPKYLFRKEGQNVTLSCEQNLNHDAMYWYRQDPGQGLRLIYYSQIVNDFQKGDIAEGYSVSREKKESFPLTVTSAQKNPTAFYLCASWWTGARNTGELFFGEGSRLTVL.